Sequencing of this T cell receptor beta chain was carried out in a study of blood T cell repertoires in COVID-19. Study-wide context: Specimens from acute and convalescent COVID-19 originated in the United States, Italy and Spain. From T cells, B-cell-depleted T cells, or PBMCs came the material, which was cDNA or gDNA.

CDR1 and CDR2 (germline): SGHNT, YENEEA. There are 12 residues in the CDR3. The ends lost 4 bases at V and 12 bases at J; junction bases unmatched: 5. Original processing methods: Reference gene primer amplification yielded estimated nucleated cell counts. The method was immunoSEQ multiplex PCR; TCRdb's version includes in-frame clones alone and lacks a portion of them. The V and J calls and clone size come from that table; D and trimming were worked out from the DNA. The data contain 34,000 or so clones, approximately 86% of them singletons. The rearrangement links TRBV11-3 to TRBJ2-7; 11 nucleotides line up with TRBD1. Input material: peripheral blood. The TCR sequence derives from a man in his fifties or sixties with active or convalescent COVID-19. The CDR3 is CASSSGQGVLYF. The CDR3 DNA is TGTGCCAGCAGCTCGGGACAGGGGGTCCTGTACTTC.